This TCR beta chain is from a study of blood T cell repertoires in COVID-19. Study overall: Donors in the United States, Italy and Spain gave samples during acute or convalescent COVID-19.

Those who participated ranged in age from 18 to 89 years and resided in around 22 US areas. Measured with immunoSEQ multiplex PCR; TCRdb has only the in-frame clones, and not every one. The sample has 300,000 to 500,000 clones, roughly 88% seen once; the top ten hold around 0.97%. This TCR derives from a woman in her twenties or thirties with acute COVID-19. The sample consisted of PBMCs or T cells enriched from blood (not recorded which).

The CDR3 reads CASSDGSLGNLEAFF. CDR3 DNA: TGTGCCAGCTCAGACGGTTCTCTCGGGAACCTTGAAGCTTTCTTT. The chain carries TRBV18 and TRBJ1-1; D is undetermined. CDR1 is KGHSH, CDR2 LQKENI, per germline. Trimming took off 5 bases at V and 7 bases at J, with 20 bases between the two ends. The CDR3 covers 15 residues.